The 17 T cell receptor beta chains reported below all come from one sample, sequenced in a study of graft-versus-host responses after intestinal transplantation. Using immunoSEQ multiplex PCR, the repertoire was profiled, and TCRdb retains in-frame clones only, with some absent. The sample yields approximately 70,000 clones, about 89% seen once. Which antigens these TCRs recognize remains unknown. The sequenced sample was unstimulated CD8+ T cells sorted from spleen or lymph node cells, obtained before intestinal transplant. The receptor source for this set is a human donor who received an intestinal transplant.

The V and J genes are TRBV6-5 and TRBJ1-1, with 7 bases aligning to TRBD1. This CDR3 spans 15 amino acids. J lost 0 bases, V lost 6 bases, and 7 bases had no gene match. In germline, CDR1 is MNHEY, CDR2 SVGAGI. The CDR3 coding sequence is TGTGCCAGCAGAAGAGAGACAGGGATGAACACTGAAGCTTTCTTT. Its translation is CASRRETGMNTEAFF.

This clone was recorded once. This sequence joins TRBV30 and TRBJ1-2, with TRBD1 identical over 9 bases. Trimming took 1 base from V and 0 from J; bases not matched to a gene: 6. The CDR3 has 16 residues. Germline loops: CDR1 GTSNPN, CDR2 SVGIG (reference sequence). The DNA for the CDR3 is TGTGCCTGGAGTGCAACCGGGACAGGGACTAACTATGGCTACACCTTC. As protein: CAWSATGTGTNYGYTF.

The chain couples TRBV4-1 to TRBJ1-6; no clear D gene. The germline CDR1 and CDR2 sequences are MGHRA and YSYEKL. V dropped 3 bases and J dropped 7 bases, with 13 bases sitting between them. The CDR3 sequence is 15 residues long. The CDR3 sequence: CASSHPTPRNSPLHF. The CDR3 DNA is TGCGCCAGCAGCCATCCGACACCCCGGAATTCACCCCTCCACTTT.

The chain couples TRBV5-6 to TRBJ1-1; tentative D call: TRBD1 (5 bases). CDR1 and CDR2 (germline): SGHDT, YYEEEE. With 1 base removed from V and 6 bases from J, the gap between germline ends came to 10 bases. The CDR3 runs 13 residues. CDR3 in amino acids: CASSLIRGPEAFF. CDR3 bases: TGTGCCAGCAGCTTGATAAGGGGTCCTGAAGCTTTCTTT.

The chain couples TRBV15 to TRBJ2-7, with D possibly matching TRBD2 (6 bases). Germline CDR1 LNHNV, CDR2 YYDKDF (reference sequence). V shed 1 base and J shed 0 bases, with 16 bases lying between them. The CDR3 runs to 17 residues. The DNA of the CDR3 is TGTGCCACCAGCAGAGTAGTGCCGGGACTTATCTCCTACGAGCAGTACTTC. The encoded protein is CATSRVVPGLISYEQYF.

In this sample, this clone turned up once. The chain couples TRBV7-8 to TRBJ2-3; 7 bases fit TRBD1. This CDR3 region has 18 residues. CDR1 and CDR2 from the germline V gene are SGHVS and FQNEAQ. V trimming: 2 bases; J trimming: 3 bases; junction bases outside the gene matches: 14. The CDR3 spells CASSLNIRGPSWTDTQYF. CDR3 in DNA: TGTGCCAGCAGCTTAAATATTAGGGGGCCCTCGTGGACAGATACGCAGTATTTT.

CDR3 loop: CASSPGEEDGPYEQYF. The CDR3 DNA reads TGTGCCAGCTCACCAGGAGAGGAGGACGGACCCTACGAGCAGTACTTC. The rearrangement uses TRBV18 and TRBJ2-7; D might be TRBD2 (5 bases). Germline V gives CDR1 KGHSH, CDR2 LQKENI. CDR3 size: 16 residues. V was clipped by 2 bases and J by 2 bases, with 16 bases between them.

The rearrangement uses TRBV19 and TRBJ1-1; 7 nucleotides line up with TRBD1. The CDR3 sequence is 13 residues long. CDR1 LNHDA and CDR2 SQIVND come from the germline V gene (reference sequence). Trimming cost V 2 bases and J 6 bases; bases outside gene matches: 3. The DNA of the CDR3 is TGTGCCAGTAGTATACTCCAGGGGGCTGAAGCTTTCTTT. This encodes CASSILQGAEAFF.

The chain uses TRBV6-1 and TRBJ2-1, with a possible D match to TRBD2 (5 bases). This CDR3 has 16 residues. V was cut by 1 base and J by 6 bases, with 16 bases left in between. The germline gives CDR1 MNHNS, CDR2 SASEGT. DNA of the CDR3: TGTGCCAGCAGTGAAGTGGGCGGGTTGACCCTCAATGAGCAGTTCTTC. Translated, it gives CASSEVGGLTLNEQFF.

The CDR3 region is CASSPQTSAGGQAATQYF. The CDR3 coding sequence is TGTGCCAGCAGCCCACAAACTTCAGCGGGGGGCCAGGCAGCGACCCAGTACTTC. This chain uses TRBV7-6 with TRBJ2-5; TRBD2 matches at 9 bases. CDR1 and CDR2 (germline): SGHVS, FNYEAQ. The V and J ends lost 5 bases and 7 bases, in that order; junction bases with no gene match: 20. The CDR3 covers 18 residues.

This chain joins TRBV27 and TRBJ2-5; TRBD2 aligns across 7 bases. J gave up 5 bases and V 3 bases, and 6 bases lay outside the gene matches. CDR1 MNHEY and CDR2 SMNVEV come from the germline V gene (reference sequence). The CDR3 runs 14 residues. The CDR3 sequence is CASSLGGGRETQYF. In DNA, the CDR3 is TGTGCCAGCAGTTTGGGGGGAGGGCGGGAGACCCAGTACTTC.

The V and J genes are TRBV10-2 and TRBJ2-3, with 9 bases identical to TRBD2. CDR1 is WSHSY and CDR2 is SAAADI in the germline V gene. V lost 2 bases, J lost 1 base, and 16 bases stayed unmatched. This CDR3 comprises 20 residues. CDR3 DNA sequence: TGCGCCAGCAGTGAGCCACCCCATCCCTTGCGGGAGGGGGGCACAGATACGCAGTATTTT. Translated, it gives CASSEPPHPLREGGTDTQYF.

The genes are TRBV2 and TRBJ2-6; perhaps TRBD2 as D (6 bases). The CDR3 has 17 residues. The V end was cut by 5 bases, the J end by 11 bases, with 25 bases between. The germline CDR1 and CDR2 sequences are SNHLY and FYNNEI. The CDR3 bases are TGTGCCAGCAGTCCGTCCCGGGACTCCCGGTGGTGGGACGTCCTGACTTTC. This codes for CASSPSRDSRWWDVLTF.

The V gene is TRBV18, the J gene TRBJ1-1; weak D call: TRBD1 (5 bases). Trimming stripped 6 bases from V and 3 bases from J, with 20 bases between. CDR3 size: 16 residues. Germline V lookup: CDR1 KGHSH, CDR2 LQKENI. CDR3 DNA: TGTGCCAGCTCCCCCCCCGCAGGGCTGGTGGACACTGAAGCTTTCTTT. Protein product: CASSPPAGLVDTEAFF.

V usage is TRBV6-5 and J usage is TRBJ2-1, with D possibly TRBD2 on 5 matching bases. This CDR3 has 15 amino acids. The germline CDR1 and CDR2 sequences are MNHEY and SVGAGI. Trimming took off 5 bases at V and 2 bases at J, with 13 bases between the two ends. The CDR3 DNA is TGTGCCAGCAGTGGGGTCACCGGGGCCTACAATGAGCAGTTCTTC. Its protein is CASSGVTGAYNEQFF.

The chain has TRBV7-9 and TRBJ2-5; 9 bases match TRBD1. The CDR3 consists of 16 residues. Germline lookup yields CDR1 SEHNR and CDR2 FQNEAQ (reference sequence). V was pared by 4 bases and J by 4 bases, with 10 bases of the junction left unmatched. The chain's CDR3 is CASSSGQGKKPETQYF. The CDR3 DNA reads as TGTGCCAGCAGCTCGGGACAGGGAAAGAAACCAGAGACCCAGTACTTC.

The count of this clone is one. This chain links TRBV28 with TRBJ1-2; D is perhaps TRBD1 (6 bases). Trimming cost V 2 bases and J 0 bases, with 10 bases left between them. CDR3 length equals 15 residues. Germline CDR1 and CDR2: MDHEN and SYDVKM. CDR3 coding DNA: TGTGCCAGCAGTTTAGACAGGCCTACTAACTATGGCTACACCTTC. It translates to CASSLDRPTNYGYTF.